This T cell receptor beta chain was recorded in a study of T cell responses to AZD1222 COVID-19 vaccine. As concerns this clone: Its specificity is not known.

Study-wide results and caveats: Females made up more of the donors, who were largely white British, and clonal diversity may have come out too low. Rises in breadth and depth of Spike-specific TCRs came after two AZD1222 doses. Baseline antibody screening turned up just a handful of seropositive AZD1222 recipients.

The V end lost 0 bases, the J end lost 0 bases, and 5 bases lay between the germline ends. The CDR3 is made up of 14 amino acids. Germline lookup yields CDR1 WSHSY and CDR2 SAAADI. Sequencing was performed with immunoSEQ multiplex PCR; in TCRdb, only in-frame clones are kept and a portion is missing. The sample consists of about 120,000 clones, over 75% of them appearing once. The V and J genes are TRBV10-2 and TRBJ1-1; D not certain. Specimen: peripheral blood, collected 28 days after the second dose of the MenACWY control vaccine. The source is an adult who received the MenACWY meningococcal vaccine as a control. The CDR3 reads CASSESYLNTEAFF. The CDR3 DNA reads as TGCGCCAGCAGTGAGTCTTACTTGAACACTGAAGCTTTCTTT.